The entry below gives a single TCR beta chain sequence along with its context. CDR1 and CDR2 (germline): SGHVS, FNYEAQ. This CDR3 is built from 16 residues. V was pared by 4 bases and J by 3 bases, with 8 bases of the junction left unmatched. The protocol was immunoSEQ multiplex PCR, while the TCRdb copy is restricted to in-frame clones and leaves out a portion. Of tens of thousands of clones in the sample, 85% to 95% were seen once. The data were obtained in a study of T cell changes during pregnancy in multiple sclerosis. The TCR was taken from a female donor with multiple sclerosis, enrolled in a pregnancy study. The sample was peripheral blood, taken before pregnancy. The chain combines TRBV7-6 with TRBJ2-5, with TRBD2 matching 10 bases. The CDR3 bases are TGTGCCAGCAGCTGGCGGCTAGCGGGAGATGAAGAGACCCAGTACTTC. This translates into CASSWRLAGDEETQYF.